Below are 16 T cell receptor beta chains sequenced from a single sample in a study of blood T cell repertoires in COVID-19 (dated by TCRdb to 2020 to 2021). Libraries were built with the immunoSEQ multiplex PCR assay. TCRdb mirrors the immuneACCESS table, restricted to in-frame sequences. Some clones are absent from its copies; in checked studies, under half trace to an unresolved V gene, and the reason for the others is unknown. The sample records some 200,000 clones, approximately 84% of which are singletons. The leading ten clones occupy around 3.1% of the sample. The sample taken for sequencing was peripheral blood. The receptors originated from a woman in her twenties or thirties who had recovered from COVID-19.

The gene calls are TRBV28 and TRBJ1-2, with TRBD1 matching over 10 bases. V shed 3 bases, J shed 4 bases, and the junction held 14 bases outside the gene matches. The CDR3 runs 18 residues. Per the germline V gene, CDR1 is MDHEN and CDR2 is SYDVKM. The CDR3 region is CASSFSGQGRRGLYGYTF. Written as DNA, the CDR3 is TGTGCCAGCAGTTTCTCGGGACAGGGGCGCCGGGGACTCTATGGCTACACCTTC.

CDR3 sequence: CASSSRTGDGELFF. For the CDR3, the DNA is TGTGCCAGCAGCTCCCGGACAGGGGATGGGGAGCTGTTTTTT. J is TRBJ2-2 and V is TRBV5-4, with 9 bases aligning to TRBD1. Germline V gene data show CDR1 as SGHNT and CDR2 as YYREEE (reference sequence). Unmatched junction bases numbered 5, after V lost 3 bases and J lost 8 bases. The CDR3 totals 14 residues.

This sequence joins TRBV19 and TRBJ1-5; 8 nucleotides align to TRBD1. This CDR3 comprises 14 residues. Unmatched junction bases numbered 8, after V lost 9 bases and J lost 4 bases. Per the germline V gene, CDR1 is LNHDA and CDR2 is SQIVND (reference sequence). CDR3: CASTTGGLNQPQHF. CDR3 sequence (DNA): TGTGCCAGCACTACAGGGGGTTTAAATCAGCCCCAGCATTTT. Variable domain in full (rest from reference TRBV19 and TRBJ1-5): DGGITQSPKYLFRKEGQNVTLSCEQNLNHDAMYWYRQDPGQGLRLIYYSQIVNDFQKGDIAEGYSVSREKKESFPLTVTSAQKNPTAFYLCASTTGGLNQPQHFGDGTRLSIL.

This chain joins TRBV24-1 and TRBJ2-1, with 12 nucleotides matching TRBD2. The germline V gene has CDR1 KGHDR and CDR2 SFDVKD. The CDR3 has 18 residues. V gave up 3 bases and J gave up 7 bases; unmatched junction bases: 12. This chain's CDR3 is CATSDRASGRARSNEQFF. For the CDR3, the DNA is TGTGCCACCAGTGATCGGGCTAGCGGGAGGGCCCGGAGTAATGAGCAGTTCTTC.

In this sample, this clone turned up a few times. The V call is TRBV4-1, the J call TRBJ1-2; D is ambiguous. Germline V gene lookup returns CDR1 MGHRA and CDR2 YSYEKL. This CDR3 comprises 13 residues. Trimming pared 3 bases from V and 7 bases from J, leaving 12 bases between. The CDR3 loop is CASSQGLETGYTF. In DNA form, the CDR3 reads TGCGCCAGCAGCCAGGGCCTGGAAACTGGCTACACCTTC.

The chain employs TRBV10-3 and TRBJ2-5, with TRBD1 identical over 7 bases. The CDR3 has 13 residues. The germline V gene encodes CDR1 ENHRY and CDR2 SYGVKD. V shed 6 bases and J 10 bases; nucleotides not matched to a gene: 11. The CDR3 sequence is CAISATGTRDQYF. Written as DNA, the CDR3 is TGTGCCATCAGCGCGACAGGGACCAGAGACCAGTACTTC.

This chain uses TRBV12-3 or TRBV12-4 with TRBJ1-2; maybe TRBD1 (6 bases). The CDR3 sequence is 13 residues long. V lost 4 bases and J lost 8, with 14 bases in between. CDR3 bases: TGTGCCAGCAGTTCGGGGGGGCGAGGGGGCTACACCTTC. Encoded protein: CASSSGGRGGYTF.

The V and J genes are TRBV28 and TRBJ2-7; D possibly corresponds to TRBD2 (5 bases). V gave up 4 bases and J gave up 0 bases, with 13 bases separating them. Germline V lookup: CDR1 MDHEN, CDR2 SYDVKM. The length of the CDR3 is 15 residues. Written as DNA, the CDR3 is TGTGCCAGCAGTTCTTATGGGAGTAGCTCCTACGAGCAGTACTTC. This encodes CASSSYGSSSYEQYF. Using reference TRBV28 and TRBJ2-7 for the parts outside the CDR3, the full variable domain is DVKVTQSSRYLVKRTGEKVFLECVQDMDHENMFWYRQDPGLGLRLIYFSYDVKMKEKGDIPEGYSVSREKKERFSLILESASTNQTSMYLCASSSYGSSSYEQYFGPGTRLTVT.

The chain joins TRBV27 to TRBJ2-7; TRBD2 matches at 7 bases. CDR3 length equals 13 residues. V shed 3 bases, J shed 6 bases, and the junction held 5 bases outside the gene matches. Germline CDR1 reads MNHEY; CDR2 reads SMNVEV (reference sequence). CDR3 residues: CASSFGGIGEQYF. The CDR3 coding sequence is TGTGCCAGCAGTTTCGGGGGGATCGGCGAGCAGTACTTC.

CDR3 coding DNA: TGTGCCAGCAGCTCCATGACAGAGAATTCACCCCTCCACTTT. This codes for CASSSMTENSPLHF. The chain recombines TRBV7-9 with TRBJ1-6; TRBD1 is a possible D gene (5 bases). CDR1 SEHNR and CDR2 FQNEAQ come from the germline V gene (reference sequence). This CDR3 is built from 14 residues. V lost 4 bases and J 7 bases, leaving 11 bases between the germline ends.

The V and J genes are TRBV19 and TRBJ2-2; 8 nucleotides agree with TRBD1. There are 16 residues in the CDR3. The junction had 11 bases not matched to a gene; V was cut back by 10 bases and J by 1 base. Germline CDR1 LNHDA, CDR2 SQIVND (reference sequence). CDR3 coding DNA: TGTGCCACCTCTAACCAGGGGGCGGGGAACACCGGGGAGCTGTTTTTT. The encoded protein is CATSNQGAGNTGELFF.

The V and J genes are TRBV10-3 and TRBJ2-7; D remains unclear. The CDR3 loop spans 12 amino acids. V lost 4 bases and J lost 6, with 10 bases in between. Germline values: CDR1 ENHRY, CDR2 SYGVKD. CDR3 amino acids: CAISVAFAEQYF. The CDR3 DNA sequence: TGTGCCATCAGTGTGGCATTCGCCGAGCAGTACTTC.

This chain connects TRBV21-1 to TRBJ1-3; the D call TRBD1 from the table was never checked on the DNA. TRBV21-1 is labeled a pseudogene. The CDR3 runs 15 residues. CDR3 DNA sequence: TGTGCCAGCAGCGAAGGACACCCTCCTGGAAACACCATATATTTT. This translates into CASSEGHPPGNTIYF.

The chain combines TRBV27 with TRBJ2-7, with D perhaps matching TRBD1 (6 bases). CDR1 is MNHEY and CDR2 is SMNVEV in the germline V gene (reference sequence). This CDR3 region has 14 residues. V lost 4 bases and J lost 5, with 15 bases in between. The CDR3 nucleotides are TGTGCCAGCAGTTCATATACAGGGACCCACGAGCAGTACTTC. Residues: CASSSYTGTHEQYF.

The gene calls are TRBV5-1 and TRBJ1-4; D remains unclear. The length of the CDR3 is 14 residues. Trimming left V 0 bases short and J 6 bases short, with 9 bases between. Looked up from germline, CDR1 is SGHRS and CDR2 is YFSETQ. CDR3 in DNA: TGCGCCAGCAGCTTGGCTCCCGTGTATGAAAAACTGTTTTTT. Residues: CASSLAPVYEKLFF. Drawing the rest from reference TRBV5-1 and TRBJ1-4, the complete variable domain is KAGVTQTPRYLIKTRGQQVTLSCSPISGHRSVSWYQQTPGQGLQFLFEYFSETQRNKGNFPGRFSGRQFSNSRSEMNVSTLELGDSALYLCASSLAPVYEKLFFGSGTQLSVL.

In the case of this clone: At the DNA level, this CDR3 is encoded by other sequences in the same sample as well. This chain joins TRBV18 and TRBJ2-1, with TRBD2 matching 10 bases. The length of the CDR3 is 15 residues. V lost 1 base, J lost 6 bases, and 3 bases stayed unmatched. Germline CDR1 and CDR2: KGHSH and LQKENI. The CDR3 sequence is CASSPLAGGGNEQFF. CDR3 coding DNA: TGTGCCAGCTCACCACTAGCGGGAGGAGGCAATGAGCAGTTCTTC.